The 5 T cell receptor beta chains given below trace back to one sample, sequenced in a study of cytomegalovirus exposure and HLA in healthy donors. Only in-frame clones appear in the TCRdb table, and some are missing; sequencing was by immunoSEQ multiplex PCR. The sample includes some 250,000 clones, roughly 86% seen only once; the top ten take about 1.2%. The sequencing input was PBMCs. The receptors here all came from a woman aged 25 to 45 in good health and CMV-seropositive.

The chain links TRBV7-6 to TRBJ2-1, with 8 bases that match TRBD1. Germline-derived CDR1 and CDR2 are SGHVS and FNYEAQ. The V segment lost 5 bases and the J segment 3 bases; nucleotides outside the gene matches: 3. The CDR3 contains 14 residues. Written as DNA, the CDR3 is TGTGCCAGCAGCGCCGGGACAGGCTACAATGAGCAGTTCTTC. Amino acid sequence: CASSAGTGYNEQFF.

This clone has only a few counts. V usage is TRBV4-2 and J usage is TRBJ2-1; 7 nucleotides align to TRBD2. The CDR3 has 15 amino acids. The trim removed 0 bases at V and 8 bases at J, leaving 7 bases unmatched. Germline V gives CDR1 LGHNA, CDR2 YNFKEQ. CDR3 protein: CASSQEGGGPYEQFF. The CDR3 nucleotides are TGTGCCAGCAGCCAAGAGGGGGGAGGGCCCTATGAGCAGTTCTTC.

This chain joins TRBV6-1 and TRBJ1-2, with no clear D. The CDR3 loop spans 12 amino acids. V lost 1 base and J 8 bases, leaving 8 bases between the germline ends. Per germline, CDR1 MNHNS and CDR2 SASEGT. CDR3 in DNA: TGTGCCAGCAGTGAAGGGAGCCGGGGCTACACCTTC. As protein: CASSEGSRGYTF.

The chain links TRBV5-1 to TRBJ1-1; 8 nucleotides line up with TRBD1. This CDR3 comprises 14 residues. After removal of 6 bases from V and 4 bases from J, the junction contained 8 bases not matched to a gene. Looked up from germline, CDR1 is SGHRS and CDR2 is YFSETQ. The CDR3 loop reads CASTLQGEGTEAFF. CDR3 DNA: TGCGCCAGCACCCTACAGGGGGAAGGCACTGAAGCTTTCTTT. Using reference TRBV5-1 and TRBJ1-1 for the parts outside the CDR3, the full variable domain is KAGVTQTPRYLIKTRGQQVTLSCSPISGHRSVSWYQQTPGQGLQFLFEYFSETQRNKGNFPGRFSGRQFSNSRSEMNVSTLELGDSALYLCASTLQGEGTEAFFGQGTRLTVV.

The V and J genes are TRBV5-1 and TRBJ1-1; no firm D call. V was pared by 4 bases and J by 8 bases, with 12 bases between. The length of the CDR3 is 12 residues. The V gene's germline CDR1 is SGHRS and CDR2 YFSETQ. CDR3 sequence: CASSQSQEEAFF. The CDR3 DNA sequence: TGCGCCAGCAGCCAATCGCAGGAAGAAGCTTTCTTT.